This T cell receptor (beta chain) was identified in a study of blood T cell repertoires in COVID-19. Clinical history reported by participants formed the basis on which cohorts were assigned. Clones were sequenced by immunoSEQ multiplex PCR, and TCRdb holds only the in-frame ones, with some missing. Found here are under 450,000 clones, roughly four fifths of them singletons; the top ten hold 5% to 5.5%. The sequence was collected from a woman between 45 and 65 years old who had recovered from COVID-19. The sample consisted of PBMCs or T cells enriched from blood (not recorded which).

The CDR3 DNA reads as TGTGCCAGCAGCCAAGAGAGACAGATCTCTGGAAACACCATATATTTT. As protein: CASSQERQISGNTIYF. The chain uses TRBV3-1 (or the pseudogene TRBV3-2) and TRBJ1-3, with D perhaps matching TRBD1 (5 bases). Germline loops: CDR1 LGHDT, CDR2 YNNKEL (reference sequence). V lost 0 bases to trimming and J lost 0 bases, with 9 bases between them. This CDR3 is 16 amino acids long.